The 2 T cell receptor beta chains below were found in one sample sequenced in a study of blood T cell repertoires in COVID-19. Some clones are missing from TCRdb's copy, which holds only in-frame ones; the method was immunoSEQ multiplex PCR. Of some 89,000 clones listed, about nine tenths are singletons. Material for sequencing was peripheral blood. All receptors come from a man between 60 and 70 years old with acute or convalescent COVID-19.

The genes are TRBV6-5 and TRBJ2-7; 14 positions match TRBD2. V shed 6 bases and J 3 bases; nucleotides not matched to a gene: 4. The CDR3 has 15 amino acids. The germline V gene has CDR1 MNHEY and CDR2 SVGAGI. This CDR3 is CASSRTSGGNYEQYF. CDR3 DNA: TGTGCCAGCAGCAGGACTAGCGGGGGGAACTACGAGCAGTACTTC.

The chain joins TRBV7-2 to TRBJ2-1; 8 bases match TRBD2. The V gene end was trimmed by 1 base and the J gene end by 5 bases; junction bases not matched to a gene: 7. CDR1 and CDR2 from the germline V gene are SGHTA and FQGNSA. This CDR3 region has 16 residues. The CDR3: CASSLGPVAGNNEQFF. CDR3 coding DNA: TGTGCCAGCAGCTTAGGTCCAGTAGCGGGGAACAATGAGCAGTTCTTC.